This T cell receptor (beta chain) derives from a study of siplizumab effects on memory and regulatory T cells (dated by TCRdb to the late 2010s). At the level of the whole study: The study looked at the effect of siplizumab, an anti-CD2 antibody, on alloreactive T-cell subsets in allogeneic mixed lymphocyte reactions made from human PBMCs. Results the study describes overall, beyond this receptor: Among mappable alloreactive CD4+ clones, an average Treg-derived fraction of roughly 71% was observed with siplizumab, compared with 26.9% in control reactions. The cumulative frequency of alloreactive sequences that could be traced back to unstimulated CD4+ memory T cells was significantly reduced by siplizumab. Because sequences at frequencies below about 10^-5 were poorly captured, only a minor fraction of alloreactive clones could be mapped back to unstimulated subsets. No functional confirmation was obtained for the suppressive function of proliferating Tregs from siplizumab cultures. Unstimulated naive T cells appeared more diverse than memory T cells, and naive cells seemed to contribute substantially to the alloresponse. Roughly 80-95% of proliferating CD4+ or CD8+ clones could not be assigned a naive or memory phenotype.

Sorted unstimulated T cells, along with proliferating T cells recovered from mixed lymphocyte reactions, underwent TCRbeta CDR3 sequencing. Fresh whole blood from approximately ten HLA-typed healthy donors was used to isolate PBMCs. Libraries came from the immunoSEQ multiplex PCR assay. The deep sequencing platform assayed about 90,000 TCR templates per sample. Genomic DNA extracted from sorted T cells was used for TCRbeta CDR3 sequencing. In the paper's pipeline: The R programming language was used for the clonal analysis of the TCRbeta CDR3 data. Alloreactive CD4+ and CD8+ clones were defined by comparing unstimulated samples with post-reaction CFSE-low samples. Regulatory or non-regulatory origin of alloreactive CD4+ clones was assigned by matching sequences to the sorted unstimulated Treg and non-Treg repertoires. TCRdb holds this immuneACCESS table with in-frame rearrangements only. Some clones are missing; in checked studies, unresolved V genes explain under half, and the rest has no known cause. V and J calls and clone size follow that table, whereas D and trimming were derived from the DNA. For this sample the table gives 80,000 to 130,000 clones, of which 91% were detected only once. Roughly 2.6% of the sample is taken by the ten largest.

The germline V gene specifies SGHTA as CDR1 and FQGNSA as CDR2. V loses 1 base, J loses 4 bases, and the germline ends lie 11 bases apart. Measured from the cysteine to the phenylalanine, the CDR3 is 15 residues long. Only CDR3 DNA remains: 45 bases, in frame from the first base. Comment on this clone: The target of this receptor is not known. No base quality values were provided; no much bigger clone lies one nucleotide off.

Sequencing was carried out using CD4+ T cells sorted from blood. The chain is encoded by TRBV7-2 joined to TRBJ1-5, with the D gene call left open. The source is a human donor in good health. Some clones in this sample may be carry-over from other donors' samples. The encoded CDR3 is CASSLVAKGNQPQHF. In nucleotides, the sequence is TGTGCCAGCAGCTTAGTGGCTAAAGGGAATCAGCCCCAGCATTTT.